This T cell receptor (beta chain) was identified during a study of T-cell memory formation after mild COVID-19. General study points: Whether day 37 second-wave clones are SARS-CoV-2-specific was not confirmed. Clones contracting over day 15 to 85 were CD4/CD8 balanced, with later expanders leaning CD4+. The finding that pre-infection memory included some responding clones suggested that cross-reactive memory joined.

Sample barcodes and UMIs were carried by the TCR alpha and TCR beta cDNA libraries that 5'RACE generated with constant-segment primers. One entry per CDR3 protein results from TCRdb running MiXCR on the 5' RACE reads. Here the sample spans about 440,000 distinct CDR3 sequences, over 15% being singletons. The CDR3 runs 14 residues. Trimming shortened V by 5 bases and J by 5 bases, and 16 bases separated the two germline ends. This clonotype was seen only a few times. Its specificity is unknown. The clonotype comes from an adult woman who had mild COVID-19 (a few samples of this study predate the infection). Cell type and time point are not known. The V call is TRBV12-3 or TRBV12-4, the J call TRBJ2-7; D ambiguous. Material: PBMCs or a T cell subset sorted from them (not recorded which). CDR3 amino acids: CASSPPTVPHEQYF. The CDR3 DNA follows: TGTGCCAGCAGTCCACCCACCGTCCCCCACGAGCAGTACTTC.